This section outlines one TCR beta chain sequence together with its context. Its antigen specificity is not known. There are no base qualities to consult, and no much larger clone falls within one base. Separate from the approximately 670-subject first cohort, the validation cohort of 90 to 150 subjects was the group to which the donors belonged. Measured from the cysteine to the phenylalanine, the CDR3 is 16 residues long. The only DNA kept is the CDR3, 48 bases in frame from the first base. Trimming removed 3 bases from V and 5 bases from J; the gene matches leave 8 bases unexplained. CDR1 is given as SGDLS and CDR2 as YYNGEE, both from the germline V gene. This entry belongs to a study of cytomegalovirus exposure and HLA in healthy donors (dated by TCRdb to 2016 to 2017). Some background on the complete study: According to a later analysis, the 120 or so validation repertoires were produced on the same platform as the approximately 690 repertoires of the first cohort. The aim of the study was to test whether cataloging public T cell receptors could identify signatures of past pathogen exposure. A separate validation cohort of over 95 different subjects was used in addition to the roughly 670-subject first cohort. The study combined high-throughput TCR immunosequencing, statistical association of individual TCRs with disease status, and machine learning to predict cytomegalovirus infection status.

Overall study outcomes, separate from this receptor: The authors suggested that the approach could potentially be extended to other disease states and immunological phenotypes. The classifier was reported to diagnose cytomegalovirus status with high specificity and sensitivity in both the original cohort and the validation cohort. Most TCR sequences were seen in very few donors, while some public TCRs were found in many individuals. Subsequent analysis determined that TCRs grouped into clusters in the first cohort also showed a tendency toward co-occurrence across the roughly 120 validation repertoires, and approximately 93% of cluster scores exceeded 0. All 120 or so repertoires were used to score co-occurrence in the validation cohort in a later analysis, because that analysis had no HLA typing for the cohort. In vitro tests confirmed that a few of the cytomegalovirus-associated TCR beta chains recognize cytomegalovirus antigens. A total of roughly 160 TCR beta chains were listed by the study as associated with cytomegalovirus.

Receptor amplification or capture employed the immunoSEQ multiplex PCR assay. The source study handled its data this way. A statistical classification framework was built for diagnosing cytomegalovirus status from the catalog of TCR beta chain sequences. TCRdb re-hosts the immuneACCESS table, in-frame sequences only. Its copies lack some clones; in the studies checked, an unresolved V gene accounts for under half of them, and the cause for the rest is not known. V, J and clone size are taken as reported in that table, and D and trimming were inferred from the DNA itself. The sample table lists some 170,000 clones, about nine tenths of them with a count of one. The ten largest clones capture about 7.2% of the sample.

The sequence came from a man aged 25 to 40 in good health and CMV-seropositive. The chain was built from TRBV9 and TRBJ2-5; 12 central bases correspond to TRBD2. The sample consisted of PBMCs. CDR3 sequence: CASSGTGLAGRETQYF. The DNA is TGTGCCAGCAGCGGGACCGGACTAGCGGGGCGGGAGACCCAGTACTTC.